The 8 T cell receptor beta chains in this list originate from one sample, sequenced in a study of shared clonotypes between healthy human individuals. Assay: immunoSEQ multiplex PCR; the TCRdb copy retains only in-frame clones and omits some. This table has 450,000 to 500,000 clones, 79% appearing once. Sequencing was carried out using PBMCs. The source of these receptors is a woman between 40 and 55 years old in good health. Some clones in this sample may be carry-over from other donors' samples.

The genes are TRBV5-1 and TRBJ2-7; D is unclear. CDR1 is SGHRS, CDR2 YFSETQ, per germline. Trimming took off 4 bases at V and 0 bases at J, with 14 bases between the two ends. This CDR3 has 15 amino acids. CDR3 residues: CASSVSRLRSYEQYF. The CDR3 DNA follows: TGCGCCAGCAGCGTGTCGAGACTCCGCTCCTACGAGCAGTACTTC.

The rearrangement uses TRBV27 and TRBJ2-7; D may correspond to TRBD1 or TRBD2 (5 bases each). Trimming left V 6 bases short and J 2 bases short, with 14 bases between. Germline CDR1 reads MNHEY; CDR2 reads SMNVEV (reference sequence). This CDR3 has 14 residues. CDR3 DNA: TGTGCCAGCAGGGGGCCGGGATTAACCTACGAGCAGTACTTC. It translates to CASRGPGLTYEQYF.

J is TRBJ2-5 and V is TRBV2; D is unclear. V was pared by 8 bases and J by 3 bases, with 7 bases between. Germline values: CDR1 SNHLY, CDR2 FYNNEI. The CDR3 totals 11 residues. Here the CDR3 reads CASSREETQYF. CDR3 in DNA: TGTGCCAGCTCTAGGGAAGAGACCCAGTACTTC.

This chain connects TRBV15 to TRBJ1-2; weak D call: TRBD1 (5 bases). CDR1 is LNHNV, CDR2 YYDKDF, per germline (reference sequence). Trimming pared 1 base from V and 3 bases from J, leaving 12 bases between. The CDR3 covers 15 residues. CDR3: CATSRARDRDYGYTF. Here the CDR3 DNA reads TGTGCCACCAGCAGAGCCCGGGACCGAGACTATGGCTACACCTTC.

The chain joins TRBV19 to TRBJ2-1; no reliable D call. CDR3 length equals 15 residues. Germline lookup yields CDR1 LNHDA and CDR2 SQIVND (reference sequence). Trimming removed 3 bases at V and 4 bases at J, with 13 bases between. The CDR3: CASSIELQTYNEQFF. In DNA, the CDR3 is TGTGCCAGTAGTATTGAACTCCAAACTTACAATGAGCAGTTCTTC.

CDR3 sequence (DNA): TGTGCCAGCAGCTTGGAGGACAGGGGGGCTTTCTTT. This codes for CASSLEDRGAFF. This chain joins TRBV5-4 and TRBJ1-1, with 10 bases matching TRBD1. The trim removed 0 bases at V and 11 bases at J, leaving 1 base unmatched. Germline CDR1 is SGHNT and CDR2 is YYREEE (reference sequence). The CDR3 is made up of 12 amino acids. The variable domain in full, with the rest retrieved from reference TRBV5-4 and TRBJ1-1, is ETGVTQSPTHLIKTRGQQVTLRCSSQSGHNTVSWYQQALGQGPQFIFQYYREEENGRGNFPPRFSGLQFPNYSSELNVNALELDDSALYLCASSLEDRGAFFGQGTRLTVV.

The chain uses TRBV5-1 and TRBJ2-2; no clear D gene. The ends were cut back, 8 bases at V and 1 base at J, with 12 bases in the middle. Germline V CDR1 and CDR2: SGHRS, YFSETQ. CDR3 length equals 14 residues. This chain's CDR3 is CASYRDLNTGELFF. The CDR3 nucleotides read TGCGCCAGTTATAGAGACTTGAACACCGGGGAGCTGTTTTTT.

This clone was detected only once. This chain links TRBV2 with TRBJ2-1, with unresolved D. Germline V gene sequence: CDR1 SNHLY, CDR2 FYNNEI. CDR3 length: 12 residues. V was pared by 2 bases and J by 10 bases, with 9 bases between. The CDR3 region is CASSERAWEQFF. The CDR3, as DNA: TGTGCCAGCAGTGAAAGGGCCTGGGAGCAGTTCTTC.